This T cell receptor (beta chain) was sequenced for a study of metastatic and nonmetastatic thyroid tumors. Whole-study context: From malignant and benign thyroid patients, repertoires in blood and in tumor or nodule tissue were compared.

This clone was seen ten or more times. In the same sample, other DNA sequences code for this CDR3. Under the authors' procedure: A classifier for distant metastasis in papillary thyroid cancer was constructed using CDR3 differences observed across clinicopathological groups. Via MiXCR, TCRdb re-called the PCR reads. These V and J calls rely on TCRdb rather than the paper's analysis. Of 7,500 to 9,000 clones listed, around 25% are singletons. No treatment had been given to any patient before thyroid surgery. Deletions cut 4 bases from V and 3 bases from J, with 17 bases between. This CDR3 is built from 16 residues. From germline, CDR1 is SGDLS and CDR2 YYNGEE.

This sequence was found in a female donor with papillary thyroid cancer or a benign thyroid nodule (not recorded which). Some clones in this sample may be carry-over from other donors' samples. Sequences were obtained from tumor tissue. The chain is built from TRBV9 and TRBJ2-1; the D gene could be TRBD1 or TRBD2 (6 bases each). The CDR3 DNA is TGTGCCAGCAGCACCCGCACGGGGGCGCGCTACAATGAGCAGTTCTTC. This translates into CASSTRTGARYNEQFF.